This paragraph reports one T cell receptor beta chain. The V gene's germline CDR1 is SGHTA and CDR2 FQGNSA. Trimming took off 3 bases at V and 8 bases at J, with 11 bases between the two ends. The CDR3 length is 14 residues. The table came from immunoSEQ multiplex PCR; TCRdb's copy has only in-frame clones and leaves some out. The data show tens of thousands of clones, around nine tenths seen once. The data derive from a study of T cell changes during pregnancy in multiple sclerosis. The material was peripheral blood, obtained before pregnancy. This sequence was found in a female donor with multiple sclerosis, enrolled in a pregnancy study. The V call is TRBV7-2, the J call TRBJ1-6; TRBD1 is a possible D gene (5 bases). The CDR3 sequence: CASSFGGVDSPLHF. The CDR3 DNA follows: TGTGCCAGCAGCTTTGGGGGGGTTGATTCACCCCTCCACTTT. Using reference TRBV7-2 and TRBJ1-6 for the parts outside the CDR3, the full variable domain is GAGVSQSPSNKVTEKGKDVELRCDPISGHTALYWYRQSLGQGLEFLIYFQGNSAPDKSGLPSDRFSAERTGGSVSTLTIQRTQQEDSAVYLCASSFGGVDSPLHFGNGTRLTVT.